The 30 T cell receptor beta chains in this list originate from one sample, sequenced in a study of Ad26.COV2.S vaccination and SARS-CoV-2 variants. Treatment described: around 19 received Ad26.COV2.S at low or high dose, single or two shots; 5 received placebo; per-sample allocation not given. Day 63 after the first injection of vaccine or placebo was the sampling time. The method was immunoSEQ multiplex PCR; TCRdb's version includes in-frame clones alone and lacks a portion of them. The table lists about 680,000 clones, around 90% of them singletons. Material: peripheral blood, obtained in a trial of Ad26.COV2.S vaccine versus placebo. The receptors were sampled from a person between 18 and 60 years old who received the Ad26.COV2.S COVID-19 vaccine or a placebo.

This sequence joins TRBV30 and TRBJ2-7; 7 positions match TRBD1. The junction had 9 bases not matched to a gene; V was cut back by 4 bases and J by 3 bases. Germline lookup yields CDR1 GTSNPN and CDR2 SVGIG (reference sequence). The CDR3 consists of 14 residues. This chain's CDR3 is CAWTPGQQFYEQYF. The CDR3 coding sequence is TGTGCCTGGACTCCGGGACAGCAATTCTACGAGCAGTACTTC.

The rearrangement uses TRBV18 and TRBJ2-4; D call uncertain. Trimming took off 3 bases at V and 0 bases at J, with 6 bases between the two ends. The germline V gene encodes CDR1 KGHSH and CDR2 LQKENI. The CDR3 spans 14 residues. This CDR3 is CASSPEIAKNIQYF. The CDR3 DNA follows: TGTGCCAGCTCACCGGAGATAGCCAAAAACATTCAGTACTTC.

The chain has TRBV19 and TRBJ2-2; no clear D. V was clipped by 1 base and J by 4 bases, with 4 bases between them. Germline loops: CDR1 LNHDA, CDR2 SQIVND (reference sequence). There are 13 residues in the CDR3. The CDR3 spells CASSIAATGELFF. As DNA, the CDR3 is TGTGCCAGTAGTATAGCAGCCACCGGGGAGCTGTTTTTT.

This CDR3 is CASSVGWTSGANVLTF. The DNA of the CDR3 is TGTGCCAGCAGCGTAGGTTGGACTTCTGGGGCCAACGTCCTGACTTTC. V usage is TRBV9 and J usage is TRBJ2-6, with TRBD2 as a possible D gene (5 bases). The V end lost 0 bases, the J end lost 1 base, and 8 bases lay between the germline ends. This CDR3 is built from 16 residues. Germline V lookup: CDR1 SGDLS, CDR2 YYNGEE. Variable domain in full (rest from reference TRBV9 and TRBJ2-6): DSGVTQTPKHLITATGQRVTLRCSPRSGDLSVYWYQQSLDQGLQFLIQYYNGEERAKGNILERFSAQQFPDLHSELNLSSLELGDSALYFCASSVGWTSGANVLTFGAGSRLTVL.

This clone was counted once. V gene TRBV6-1 combines with J gene TRBJ2-1; D gene unclear. The V end lost 3 bases, the J end lost 9 bases, and 12 bases lay between the germline ends. The CDR3 extends over 13 amino acids. Germline CDR1 MNHNS, CDR2 SASEGT. The CDR3 loop is CASSDGISLEQFF. The CDR3 nucleotides are TGTGCCAGCAGTGATGGGATATCTCTTGAGCAGTTCTTC.

The rearrangement links TRBV6-1 to TRBJ2-7; D is ambiguous. The V end was cut by 2 bases, the J end by 0 bases, with 8 bases between. This CDR3 has 14 residues. Germline values: CDR1 MNHNS, CDR2 SASEGT. CDR3 DNA sequence: TGTGCCAGCAGTGAATTAGGGATCTCCTACGAGCAGTACTTC. Translating it yields CASSELGISYEQYF.

CDR3 nucleotides: TGTGCCAGCACCTTTTTTCTAGCGGGGGGCGGGGAGACCCAGTACTTC. It yields the protein CASTFFLAGGGETQYF. The V gene is TRBV2, the J gene TRBJ2-5, with 11 bases lining up with TRBD2. Trimming cost V 7 bases and J 5 bases; bases outside gene matches: 12. The CDR3 runs to 16 residues. Germline lookup yields CDR1 SNHLY and CDR2 FYNNEI. Combining the CDR3 with reference TRBV2 and TRBJ2-5 gives the whole variable domain EPEVTQTPSHQVTQMGQEVILRCVPISNHLYFYWYRQILGQKVEFLVSFYNNEISEKSEIFDDQFSVERPDGSNFTLKIRSTKLEDSAMYFCASTFFLAGGGETQYFGPGTRLLVL.

V is TRBV14 and J is TRBJ2-7; no firm D call. CDR1 is SGHDN, CDR2 FVKESK, per germline. V lost 4 bases to trimming and J lost 5 bases, with 9 bases between them. The CDR3 is 12 amino acids. The CDR3 bases are TGTGCCAGCAGCCCGGGTTATAACGAGCAGTACTTC. Residues: CASSPGYNEQYF.

The chain has TRBV30 and TRBJ1-2, with 8 bases lining up with TRBD1. The CDR3 is made up of 16 amino acids. After removal of 1 base from V and 0 bases from J, the junction contained 7 bases not matched to a gene. The germline V gene encodes CDR1 GTSNPN and CDR2 SVGIG (reference sequence). CDR3 residues: CAWSGTRRGPNYGYTF. CDR3 in DNA: TGTGCCTGGAGTGGCACCCGCAGGGGGCCTAACTATGGCTACACCTTC.

The rearrangement joins TRBV29-1 to TRBJ2-3; either TRBD1 or TRBD2 may fit D (5 bases each). The length of the CDR3 is 11 residues. Germline V gene data show CDR1 as SQVTM and CDR2 as ANQGSEA. V was trimmed by 1 base and J by 6 bases, leaving 5 bases between them. The CDR3 nucleotides are TGCAGCGTTGAAGGGGGGGATACGCAGTATTTT. Translation: CSVEGGDTQYF.

This clone was picked up one time. V is TRBV11-3 and J is TRBJ2-7; D gene unclear. Looked up from germline, CDR1 is SGHNT and CDR2 is YENEEA. V dropped 4 bases and J dropped 7 bases, with 14 bases sitting between them. The CDR3 is 13 amino acids. CDR3 nucleotides: TGTGCCAGCAGCTCTGGGGTAGGAGCGGAGCAGTACTTC. Its protein product is CASSSGVGAEQYF.

This clone was seen once. V usage is TRBV2 and J usage is TRBJ2-2; TRBD2 matches at 7 bases. This CDR3 comprises 16 residues. Trimming removed 7 bases from V and 5 bases from J; junction bases left unmatched: 13. The germline gives CDR1 SNHLY, CDR2 FYNNEI. The CDR3 nucleotides are TGTGCCAGCAACCCTTGGGCGGGAGAGGTGACCGGGGAGCTGTTTTTT. Translating gives CASNPWAGEVTGELFF.

The chain recombines TRBV7-2 with TRBJ2-1; D not certain. V was clipped by 5 bases and J by 12 bases, with 14 bases between them. CDR1 and CDR2 (germline): SGHTA, FQGNSA. This CDR3 spans 12 amino acids. CDR3 loop: CASSLTAPGQFF. Here the CDR3 DNA reads TGTGCCAGCAGCCTTACAGCGCCTGGGCAGTTCTTC.

The chain is built from TRBV7-3 and TRBJ2-1, with a possible D match to TRBD2 (6 bases). Germline assignment: CDR1 SGHTA and CDR2 FQGTGA. V was pared by 4 bases and J by 1 base, with 11 bases between. The CDR3 loop spans 15 amino acids. CDR3 sequence: CASSSGGLSYNEQFF. The CDR3 nucleotides are TGTGCCAGCAGCTCCGGGGGTCTGTCCTACAATGAGCAGTTCTTC.

V is TRBV7-9 and J is TRBJ2-3, with D unclear. Germline V gene lookup returns CDR1 SEHNR and CDR2 FQNEAQ (reference sequence). Trimming cost V 5 bases and J 2 bases, with 8 bases left between them. The CDR3 covers 13 residues. The CDR3 DNA reads as TGTGCCAGCAGCAAGACTCTCACAGATACGCAGTATTTT. It is translated as CASSKTLTDTQYF.

The V and J genes are TRBV29-1 and TRBJ1-2, with D maybe TRBD1 (6 bases). CDR1 is SQVTM, CDR2 ANQGSEA, per germline. The CDR3 has 13 residues. V shed 4 bases and J shed 2 bases, with 11 bases lying between them. The CDR3 here is CSVGSGANYGYTF. The CDR3 DNA is TGCAGCGTTGGGTCGGGGGCCAACTATGGCTACACCTTC.

The chain joins TRBV20-1 to TRBJ2-5; no definite D call. The V and J ends lost 6 bases and 9 bases respectively, with 14 bases between them. This CDR3 spans 11 amino acids. The germline V gene has CDR1 DFQATT and CDR2 SNEGSKA (reference sequence). The CDR3 region is CSAPLVGAQYF. The CDR3, as DNA: TGCAGTGCCCCTCTAGTTGGGGCCCAGTACTTC.

The rearrangement joins TRBV5-4 to TRBJ1-2; D is undetermined. The CDR3 runs 13 residues. Germline V gene lookup returns CDR1 SGHNT and CDR2 YYREEE (reference sequence). The V gene lost 1 base and the J gene lost 4 bases, with 8 bases spanning the gap. The DNA of the CDR3 is TGTGCCAGCAGCTTGAGGGCCGCCTATGGCTACACCTTC. This gives the protein CASSLRAAYGYTF.

The V and J genes are TRBV7-9 and TRBJ1-5, with a possible D match to TRBD1 (5 bases). The germline CDR1 and CDR2 sequences are SEHNR and FQNEAQ (reference sequence). V was trimmed by 5 bases and J by 0 bases, leaving 17 bases between them. There are 17 residues in the CDR3. CDR3 sequence reads: CASSGGVGGYSNQPQHF. CDR3 sequence (DNA): TGTGCCAGCAGCGGAGGGGTTGGGGGGTATAGCAATCAGCCCCAGCATTTT.

In the case of this clone: Within the sample, other DNA sequences also encode this same CDR3. This rearrangement joins TRBV3-1 (or the pseudogene TRBV3-2) to TRBJ2-7; possible D gene TRBD2, 5 bases. The CDR3 consists of 13 residues. V was pared by 3 bases and J by 2 bases, with 8 bases between. Looked up from germline, CDR1 is LGHDT and CDR2 is YNNKEL (reference sequence). This CDR3 reads CASSQGSAYEQYF. DNA of the CDR3: TGTGCCAGCAGCCAGGGGAGCGCCTACGAGCAGTACTTC.

J is TRBJ2-1 and V is TRBV7-2, with 10 bases that match TRBD2. V lost 1 base and J lost 6; bases outside the gene matches: 6. Per germline, CDR1 SGHTA and CDR2 FQGNSA. CDR3 length: 16 residues. The CDR3 loop reads CASSLGGAGGPNEQFF. The CDR3 DNA sequence: TGTGCCAGCAGCTTAGGTGGAGCGGGGGGGCCCAATGAGCAGTTCTTC. Using reference TRBV7-2 and TRBJ2-1 for the parts outside the CDR3, the full variable domain is GAGVSQSPSNKVTEKGKDVELRCDPISGHTALYWYRQSLGQGLEFLIYFQGNSAPDKSGLPSDRFSAERTGGSVSTLTIQRTQQEDSAVYLCASSLGGAGGPNEQFFGPGTRLTVL.

V and J are TRBV6-2 or TRBV6-3 and TRBJ2-5, with 9 bases that match TRBD1. CDR1 and CDR2 from the germline V gene are MNHEY and SVGEGT. Germline trimming cut 6 bases from V and 5 bases from J; bases unmatched to any gene: 10. CDR3 size: 15 residues. The CDR3 sequence is CASSPVTGGKETQYF. CDR3 DNA sequence: TGTGCCAGCAGCCCCGTAACAGGGGGCAAGGAGACCCAGTACTTC.

The chain employs TRBV27 and TRBJ2-7; D may be TRBD1 (6 bases). The germline CDR1 and CDR2 sequences are MNHEY and SMNVEV (reference sequence). CDR3 length: 13 amino acids. The V and J ends lost 3 bases and 6 bases respectively, with 12 bases between them. CDR3 loop: CASSFGQRREQYF. The CDR3 nucleotides are TGTGCCAGCAGTTTTGGACAGCGCCGCGAGCAGTACTTC.

The chain has TRBV5-6 and TRBJ2-6; no clear D gene. The CDR3 runs to 16 residues. Trimming pared 7 bases from V and 0 bases from J, leaving 14 bases between. The germline gives CDR1 SGHDT, CDR2 YYEEEE. In nucleotides, the CDR3 is TGTGCCAGCGGGTTCGTAGGACCCTCTGGGGCCAACGTCCTGACTTTC. Translation gives CASGFVGPSGANVLTF.

The V call is TRBV19, the J call TRBJ2-2; D may be TRBD1 (5 bases). V was pared by 4 bases and J by 4 bases, with 16 bases between. This CDR3 spans 16 amino acids. CDR1 and CDR2 from the germline V gene are LNHDA and SQIVND (reference sequence). CDR3 residues: CASSSSSGWATGELFF. The CDR3 nucleotides read TGTGCCAGTAGTAGCTCATCAGGGTGGGCCACCGGGGAGCTGTTTTTT.

This chain uses TRBV4-3 with TRBJ1-2, with unresolved D. The V end lost 0 bases, the J end lost 3 bases, and 8 bases lay between the germline ends. CDR1 is LGHNA, CDR2 YSLEER, per germline. This CDR3 has 14 amino acids. CDR3 in amino acids: CASSQDIGDYGYTF. The DNA for the CDR3 is TGCGCCAGCAGCCAAGATATTGGGGACTATGGCTACACCTTC.

The chain combines TRBV5-6 with TRBJ2-6; D not resolved. Germline assignment: CDR1 SGHDT and CDR2 YYEEEE. Trimming stripped 1 base from V and 1 base from J, with 6 bases between. This CDR3 comprises 15 residues. The CDR3 DNA reads TGTGCCAGCAGCTTGACCATGTCTGGGGCCAACGTCCTGACTTTC. This translates into CASSLTMSGANVLTF.

The chain has TRBV7-9 and TRBJ2-2; 7 bases line up with TRBD1. Germline V gene data show CDR1 as SEHNR and CDR2 as FQNEAQ (reference sequence). This CDR3 spans 13 amino acids. V lost 4 bases to trimming and J lost 6 bases; unmatched junction nucleotides: 2. Here the CDR3 DNA reads TGTGCCAGCAGCTCCACAGGGGCCGGGGAGCTGTTTTTT. Translation: CASSSTGAGELFF.

The genes are TRBV2 and TRBJ2-7, with 7 bases matching TRBD2. This CDR3 comprises 15 residues. The V segment lost 3 bases and the J segment 4 bases; nucleotides outside the gene matches: 9. Germline CDR1 and CDR2: SNHLY and FYNNEI. As DNA, the CDR3 is TGTGCCAGCAGTGACCTAGGGGCGGGAGATTACGAGCAGTACTTC. Translating it yields CASSDLGAGDYEQYF.

J is TRBJ1-2 and V is TRBV5-1; D may be TRBD1 (6 bases). The CDR3 runs to 18 residues. Germline CDR1 reads SGHRS; CDR2 reads YFSETQ. The germline V and J ends were trimmed by 0 bases and 4 bases, with 22 bases remaining between them. DNA of the CDR3: TGCGCCAGCAGCTTGGGACGTTTTGGGACATACGGTATCTATGGCTACACCTTC. Amino acid sequence: CASSLGRFGTYGIYGYTF.